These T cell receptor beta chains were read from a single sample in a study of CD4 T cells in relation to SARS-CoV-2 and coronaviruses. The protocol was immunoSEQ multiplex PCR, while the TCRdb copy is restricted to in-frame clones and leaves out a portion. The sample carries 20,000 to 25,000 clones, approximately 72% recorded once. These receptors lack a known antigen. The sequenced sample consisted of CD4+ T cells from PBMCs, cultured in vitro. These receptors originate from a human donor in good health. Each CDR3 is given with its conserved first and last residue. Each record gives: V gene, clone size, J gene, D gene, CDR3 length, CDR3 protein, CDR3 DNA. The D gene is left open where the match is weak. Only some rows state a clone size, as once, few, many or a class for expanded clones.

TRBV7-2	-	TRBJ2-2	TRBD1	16	CASSTTGTVGAGELFF	TGTGCCAGCAGCACAACCGGGACAGTCGGGGCCGGGGAGCTGTTTTTT
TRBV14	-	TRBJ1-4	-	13	CASSLGNGEKLFF	TGTGCCAGCAGCCTAGGAAACGGGGAAAAACTGTTTTTT
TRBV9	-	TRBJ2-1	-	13	CASSVRADNEQFF	TGTGCCAGCAGCGTAAGGGCCGACAATGAGCAGTTCTTC
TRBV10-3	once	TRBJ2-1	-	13	CAISERGHNEQFF	TGTGCCATCAGCGAGCGCGGCCACAATGAGCAGTTCTTC
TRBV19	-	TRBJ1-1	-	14	CASSPRQTNTEAFF	TGTGCCAGTAGCCCCAGACAGACGAACACTGAAGCTTTCTTT
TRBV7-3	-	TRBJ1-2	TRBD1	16	CASKRGDTTGRDGYTF	TGTGCCAGCAAACGAGGGGATACGACAGGGCGGGATGGCTACACCTTC
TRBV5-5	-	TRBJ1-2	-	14	CASNRGTENYGYTF	TGTGCCAGCAACCGAGGGACGGAAAACTATGGCTACACCTTC
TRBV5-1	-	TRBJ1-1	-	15	CASSSGRGAGAEAFF	TGCGCCAGCAGCTCGGGACGGGGGGCCGGCGCTGAAGCTTTCTTT
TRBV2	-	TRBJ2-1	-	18	CASSLGPITGPRYNEQFF	TGTGCCAGCAGCCTGGGGCCGATAACAGGGCCTCGGTACAATGAGCAGTTCTTC
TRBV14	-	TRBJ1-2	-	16	CASSQSPRRGWHGYTF	TGTGCCAGCAGCCAATCCCCTAGGCGGGGTTGGCATGGCTACACCTTC
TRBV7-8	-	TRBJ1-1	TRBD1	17	CASSLAVGQGASTEAFF	TGTGCCAGCAGCTTAGCTGTTGGGCAGGGGGCCTCCACTGAAGCTTTCTTT
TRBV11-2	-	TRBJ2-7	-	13	CASSLGLRYEQYF	TGTGCCAGCAGCTTAGGTTTACGGTACGAGCAGTACTTC
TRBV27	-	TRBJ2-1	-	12	CASSLGSNEQFF	TGTGCCAGCAGTTTGGGGAGCAATGAGCAGTTCTTC
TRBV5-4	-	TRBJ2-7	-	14	CASSLLIGRAEQYF	TGTGCCAGCAGCCTGCTGATAGGTCGGGCCGAGCAGTACTTC
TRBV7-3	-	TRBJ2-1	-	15	CASSKQWSSYNEQFF	TGTGCCAGCAGCAAACAGTGGAGCTCCTACAATGAGCAGTTCTTC
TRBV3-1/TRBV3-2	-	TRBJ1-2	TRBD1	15	CASSQDWGQSYGYTF	TGTGCCAGCAGCCAAGATTGGGGACAGAGCTATGGCTACACCTTC
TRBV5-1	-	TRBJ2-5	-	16	CASSLVLSGGQETQYF	TGCGCCAGCAGCTTGGTTTTGTCAGGGGGGCAAGAGACCCAGTACTTC
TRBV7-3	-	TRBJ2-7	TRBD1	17	CASSLGNTGVGGYEQYF	TGTGCCAGCAGCTTAGGAAACACAGGGGTTGGGGGCTACGAGCAGTACTTC
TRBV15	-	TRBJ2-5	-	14	CATSRGAGLETQYF	TGTGCCACCAGCAGAGGGGCAGGGTTAGAGACCCAGTACTTC
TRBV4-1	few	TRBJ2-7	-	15	CASSPSRGGGYEQYF	TGCGCCAGCAGCCCCTCCAGAGGGGGGGGCTACGAGCAGTACTTC
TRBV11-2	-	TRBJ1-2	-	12	CASSQRSYGYTF	TGTGCCAGCAGTCAGAGATCCTATGGCTACACCTTC
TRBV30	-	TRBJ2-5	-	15	CAWSGVFGRQETQYF	TGTGCCTGGAGTGGCGTGTTTGGCCGCCAAGAGACCCAGTACTTC
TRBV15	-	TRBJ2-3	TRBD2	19	CATSRDSWTSGKGTDTQYF	TGTGCCACCAGCAGAGATTCGTGGACTAGCGGGAAGGGCACAGATACGCAGTATTTT
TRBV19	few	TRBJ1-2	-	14	CASTPVAGYYGYTF	TGTGCCAGTACCCCAGTTGCAGGGTACTATGGCTACACCTTC
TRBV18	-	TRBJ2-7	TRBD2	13	CASSPGEGYEQYF	TGTGCCAGCTCACCAGGGGAGGGCTACGAGCAGTACTTC
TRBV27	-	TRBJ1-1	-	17	CASSLWRGKLMNTEAFF	TGTGCCAGCAGTTTATGGAGGGGCAAATTGATGAACACTGAAGCTTTCTTT
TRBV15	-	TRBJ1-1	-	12	CATSRTNGVAFF	TGTGCCACCAGCAGAACCAACGGAGTAGCTTTCTTT
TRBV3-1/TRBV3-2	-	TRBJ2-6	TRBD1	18	CASSQAWTGSSGANVLTF	TGTGCCAGCAGCCAAGCGTGGACAGGGTCTTCCGGGGCCAACGTCCTGACTTTC
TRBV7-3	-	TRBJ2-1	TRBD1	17	CASSWQGQGQGYNEQFF	TGTGCCAGCAGCTGGCAGGGACAGGGGCAGGGTTACAATGAGCAGTTCTTC
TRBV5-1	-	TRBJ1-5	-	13	CASSPGSNQPQHF	TGCGCCAGCAGTCCTGGGAGCAATCAGCCCCAGCATTTT
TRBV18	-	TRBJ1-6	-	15	CASSPDQHVTAPLHF	TGTGCCAGCTCACCTGACCAGCACGTTACGGCACCCCTCCACTTT
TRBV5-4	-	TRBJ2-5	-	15	CASSFLINEKETQYF	TGTGCCAGCAGCTTTTTGATAAACGAAAAGGAGACCCAGTACTTC
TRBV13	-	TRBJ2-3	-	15	CASSPSGRGTDTQYF	TGTGCCAGCAGCCCGTCGGGACGAGGAACAGATACGCAGTATTTT
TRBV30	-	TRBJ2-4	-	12	CAFSTRADIQYF	TGTGCCTTTTCAACCCGGGCGGACATTCAGTACTTC
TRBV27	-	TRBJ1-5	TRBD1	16	CASSARGQSSNQPQHF	TGTGCCAGCAGTGCCCGGGGACAGTCTAGCAATCAGCCCCAGCATTTT
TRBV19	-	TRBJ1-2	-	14	CASSIEDNDYGYTF	TGTGCCAGTAGTATAGAAGACAACGACTATGGCTACACCTTC
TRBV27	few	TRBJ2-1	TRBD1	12	CASTGVRNEQFF	TGTGCCAGTACAGGGGTCCGCAATGAGCAGTTCTTC
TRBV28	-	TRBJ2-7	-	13	CASSLPDIYEQYF	TGTGCCAGCAGTTTACCCGATATCTACGAGCAGTACTTC
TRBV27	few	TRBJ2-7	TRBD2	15	CASSLLAGGRYEQYF	TGTGCCAGCAGTCTACTAGCGGGAGGGAGGTACGAGCAGTACTTC
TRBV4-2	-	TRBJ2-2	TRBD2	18	CASSQRFNIAGVTGELFF	TGTGCCAGCAGCCAACGGTTTAATATAGCGGGAGTCACCGGGGAGCTGTTTTTT
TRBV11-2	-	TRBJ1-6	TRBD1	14	CASSLSRGDSPLHF	TGTGCCAGCAGCTTAAGCAGGGGGGATTCACCCCTCCACTTT
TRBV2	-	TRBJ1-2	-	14	CASSGQTTNYGYTF	TGTGCCAGCAGTGGACAGACCACTAACTATGGCTACACCTTC